This TCR beta chain was obtained from a study of cytomegalovirus exposure and HLA in healthy donors. The germline V gene has CDR1 GTSNPN and CDR2 SVGIG (reference sequence). J lost 5 bases, V lost 1 base, and 5 bases had no gene match. There are 15 residues in the CDR3. In regard to this clone: Its antigen is still unknown.

Study results and limitations: The authors later linked a missense DCLRE1C variant to TCR beta V- and J-gene trimming. Among TCR beta chains, those listed as cytomegalovirus-associated numbered about 150.

PCR employed 60 Vbeta and 13 Jbeta primers. Clones were sequenced by immunoSEQ multiplex PCR, and TCRdb holds only the in-frame ones, with some missing. This table lists tens of thousands of clones. The clonotype originates from a man aged 18 to 30 in good health and CMV-seropositive. The chain is built from TRBV30 and TRBJ2-1, with 10 nucleotides matching TRBD1. The sample taken for sequencing was PBMCs. The CDR3 loop reads CAWSGGGQGNNEQFF. Here the CDR3 DNA reads TGTGCCTGGAGTGGAGGGGGACAGGGGAACAATGAGCAGTTCTTC. The full variable domain, in which reference TRBV30 and TRBJ2-1 provide the parts outside the CDR3, is SQTIHQWPATLVQPVGSPLSLECTVEGTSNPNLYWYRQAAGRGLQLLFYSVGIGQISSEVPQNLSASRPQDRQFILSSKKLLLSDSGFYLCAWSGGGQGNNEQFFGPGTRLTVL.